Listed here are 18 T cell receptor beta chains from one sample, sequenced in a study of metastatic and nonmetastatic thyroid tumors. TCRdb recomputed clones from the PCR reads via MiXCR. The sample includes fewer than 55,000 clones, under 20% of them seen just once. There were no patients who had received any treatment before thyroid surgery. Sequencing used blood. These receptors came from a female donor with papillary thyroid cancer or a benign thyroid nodule (not recorded which). Some clones in this sample may be carry-over from other donors' samples.

A note on this clone: Sequence at one end of the junction differs from germline and may be a read error. CDR3 DNA sequence: TGTGCCAGCAGGGAGCCGGGACGGACGCTTTATGGTAACTCCTTC. Protein sequence: CASREPGRTLYGNSF. This sequence joins TRBV28 and TRBJ1-2, with a weak D call TRBD1 (5 bases). CDR1 is MDHEN, CDR2 SYDVKM, per germline. This CDR3 is built from 15 residues.

This clone was counted at least ten times. This chain links TRBV5-1 with TRBJ2-2, with 10 bases aligning to TRBD1. There are 18 residues in the CDR3. The V and J ends lost 2 bases and 4 bases, in that order; junction bases with no gene match: 11. CDR1 and CDR2 from the germline V gene are SGHRS and YFSETQ. CDR3 amino acids: CASSFDPPGQGSTGELFF. CDR3 DNA sequence: TGCGCCAGCAGCTTCGACCCACCGGGACAGGGGAGCACCGGGGAGCTGTTTTTT.

This clone occurred many times. The chain uses TRBV5-1 and TRBJ2-1, with D perhaps given as TRBD1 or TRBD2 (5 bases each). With 4 bases removed from V and 0 bases from J, the gap between germline ends came to 20 bases. The CDR3 consists of 18 residues. CDR1 is SGHRS, CDR2 YFSETQ, per germline. CDR3 coding DNA: TGCGCCAGCAGCCAAATAGGGGCTAGCCGGAGCTCCTACAATGAGCAGTTCTTC. Translation: CASSQIGASRSSYNEQFF.

This clone was seen at least ten times. This CDR3 reads CASSEALTAEELFF. CDR3 nucleotide sequence: TGTGCCAGCAGTGAAGCGCTCACGGCCGAGGAGCTGTTTTTT. The chain recombines TRBV2 with TRBJ2-2; D unresolved. Deletions cut 0 bases from V and 10 bases from J, with 12 bases between. The length of the CDR3 is 14 residues. Germline V gives CDR1 SNHLY, CDR2 FYNNEI.

At least ten counts were recorded for this clone. This rearrangement joins TRBV9 to TRBJ2-1; 10 bases are shared with TRBD2. The CDR3 length is 15 residues. The germline V gene encodes CDR1 SGDLS and CDR2 YYNGEE. V was clipped by 3 bases and J by 3 bases; unmatched bases: 3. CDR3 region: CASSAGLADYNEQFF. Written as DNA, the CDR3 is TGTGCCAGCAGCGCCGGACTAGCGGACTACAATGAGCAGTTCTTC.

The table lists this clone with many counts. This rearrangement joins TRBV20-1 to TRBJ2-3; no clear D gene. The CDR3 extends over 11 amino acids. Germline assignment: CDR1 DFQATT and CDR2 SNEGSKA (reference sequence). Between the trimmed V and J ends, which lost 5 bases and 0 bases, there was a span of 3 bases. The CDR3 DNA reads TGCAGTGCTCCTAGCACAGATACGCAGTATTTT. Translated, it gives CSAPSTDTQYF.

The J gene is TRBJ2-2, the V gene TRBV4-3; D not certain. The CDR3 is made up of 13 amino acids. Trimming removed 0 bases from V and 8 bases from J, with 7 bases in between. The germline CDR1 and CDR2 sequences are LGHNA and YSLEER. In DNA form, the CDR3 reads TGCGCCAGCAGCCAAGATATTGCGGGGGAGCTGTTTTTT. Encoded protein: CASSQDIAGELFF.

Ten or more counts support this clone. CDR3 coding DNA: TGTGCCAGTAGCCCGCCTCCGGGACAGGCTGATCGGAATGAGCAGTTCTTC. It is translated as CASSPPPGQADRNEQFF. The chain uses TRBV19 and TRBJ2-1, with 8 nucleotides matching TRBD1. CDR1 is LNHDA, CDR2 SQIVND, per germline (reference sequence). The J segment lost 7 bases and the V segment lost 6 bases, leaving 17 bases of the junction unmatched. There are 17 residues in the CDR3.

This clone was detected ten times or more. A single base separates this from a much larger clone, so it may be a read error. Other DNA sequences in the same sample also yield this CDR3. The V and J genes are TRBV6-1 and TRBJ1-4, with D unclear. The CDR3 spans 13 residues. CDR1 MNHNS and CDR2 SASEGT come from the germline V gene. The CDR3 spells CASSWDPNEKLFF. The CDR3 region has the DNA TGTGCCAGCAGTTGGGATCCCAATGAAAAGCTGTTTTTT.

The chain couples TRBV6-1 to TRBJ1-6, with 10 bases lining up with TRBD1. Germline-derived CDR1 and CDR2 are MNHNS and SASEGT. V trimming: 2 bases; J trimming: 7 bases; junction bases outside the gene matches: 2. The CDR3 extends over 15 amino acids. This CDR3 reads CASSERGQGNSPLHF. CDR3 coding DNA: TGTGCCAGCAGTGAACGGGGACAGGGGAATTCACCCCTCCACTTT.

This clone was observed once. The chain recombines TRBV5-1 with TRBJ1-1, with 9 bases that match TRBD1. CDR1 and CDR2 from the germline V gene are SGHRS and YFSETQ. V lost 1 base, J lost 5 bases, and 9 bases stayed unmatched. The CDR3 consists of 16 residues. CDR3 DNA sequence: TGCGCCAGCAGCTTGCAACAGGGGGCCCTCGGGACTGAAGCTTTCTTT. Amino acid sequence: CASSLQQGALGTEAFF.

This clone was seen ten or more times. The chain employs TRBV28 and TRBJ1-5, with D unresolved. This CDR3 spans 15 amino acids. V lost 2 bases and J lost 0, with 8 bases in between. CDR1 and CDR2 (germline): MDHEN, SYDVKM. DNA of the CDR3: TGTGCCAGCAGTTTAAGGTCCAATAGCAATCAGCCCCAGCATTTT. Its translation: CASSLRSNSNQPQHF.

With respect to this clone: This may be a read error, as it is one base from a much larger clone. V usage is TRBV18 and J usage is TRBJ2-2; no definite D call. The CDR3 length is 15 residues. CDR1 and CDR2 (germline): KGHSH, LQKENI. The CDR3 DNA reads as TGTGCCATCTCACCATCGGCCACCCCCACCGGGGAGCTGTTTTTT. This sequence encodes CAISPSATPTGELFF.

This clone appeared a few times. A much larger clone sits a single nucleotide away, making a read error possible. The rearrangement links TRBV24-1 to TRBJ2-1; TRBD1 agrees at 11 bases. Germline CDR1 KGHDR, CDR2 SFDVKD. The CDR3 consists of 16 residues. CDR3 nucleotides: TGTGCCACCAGTGATAGGACAGGGGGCTCCTACAATGATCAGTTCTTT. Translated: CATSDRTGGSYNDQFF.

This clone was seen repeatedly, ten times or more. The rearrangement uses TRBV4-1 and TRBJ2-3, with a possible D match to TRBD2 (6 bases). V lost 1 base and J 3 bases, leaving 20 bases between the germline ends. The CDR3 runs 18 residues. Germline V gene data show CDR1 as MGHRA and CDR2 as YSYEKL. This chain's CDR3 is CASSQGKGLRGLTDTQYF. CDR3 coding DNA: TGCGCCAGCAGCCAAGGAAAGGGACTTCGGGGACTGACAGATACGCAGTATTTT.

This clone was seen at least ten times. CDR3 bases: TGCAGTGCTAGTTTACACAGCACCTACGAGCAGTACTTC. It codes for CSASLHSTYEQYF. The V gene is TRBV20-1, the J gene TRBJ2-7; no firm D call. Trimming shortened V by 3 bases and J by 2 bases, and 11 bases separated the two germline ends. In germline, CDR1 is DFQATT, CDR2 SNEGSKA (reference sequence). This CDR3 region has 13 residues.

V is TRBV5-1 and J is TRBJ2-2; no clear D gene. This CDR3 spans 14 amino acids. Germline V gene lookup returns CDR1 SGHRS and CDR2 YFSETQ. The germline V and J ends were trimmed by 4 bases and 0 bases, with 7 bases remaining between them. CDR3 amino acids: CASSPLTNTGELFF. For the CDR3, the DNA is TGCGCCAGCAGCCCCCTTACGAACACCGGGGAGCTGTTTTTT.

The chain links TRBV9 to TRBJ1-6; TRBD1 matches 10 bases. The CDR3 sequence is 16 residues long. V shed 4 bases, J shed 7 bases, and the junction held 8 bases outside the gene matches. The germline V gene has CDR1 SGDLS and CDR2 YYNGEE. CDR3 region: CASSRMDRGKNSPLHF. The CDR3 DNA sequence: TGTGCCAGCAGCCGAATGGACAGGGGGAAAAATTCACCCCTCCACTTT.